These 18 T cell receptor beta chains were sequenced from one sample in a study of OX40 agonist ivuxolimab in advanced cancers. Data came from immunoSEQ multiplex PCR; TCRdb stores just in-frame clones and leaves some out. The sample lists 45,000 to 50,000 clones; 75% to 90% were seen once. This specimen consisted of CD4+ or CD8+ T cells sorted from blood, obtained in a trial of the OX40 agonist ivuxolimab. Every receptor here comes from an adult with an advanced solid tumor such as melanoma, head and neck, liver or kidney cancer.

The V call is TRBV27, the J call TRBJ1-4; D is perhaps TRBD1 (5 bases). Deletions cut 6 bases from V and 4 bases from J, with 6 bases between. The CDR3 is 12 amino acids. Germline lookup yields CDR1 MNHEY and CDR2 SMNVEV (reference sequence). Written as DNA, the CDR3 is TGTGCCAGCAGACAGGATAATGAAAAACTGTTTTTT. This sequence encodes CASRQDNEKLFF.

This sequence joins TRBV4-1 and TRBJ1-2, with D unresolved. The V and J ends lost 3 bases and 7 bases respectively, with 18 bases between them. Looked up from germline, CDR1 is MGHRA and CDR2 is YSYEKL. The CDR3 consists of 15 residues. This CDR3 reads CASSHQGSVPSGYTF. The CDR3 coding sequence is TGCGCCAGCAGCCACCAAGGCAGCGTCCCGTCTGGCTACACCTTC.

This chain uses TRBV6-5 with TRBJ2-7; no clear D gene. The CDR3 covers 14 residues. CDR1 is MNHEY, CDR2 SVGAGI, per germline. The V end was cut by 0 bases, the J end by 2 bases, with 8 bases between. CDR3 nucleotide sequence: TGTGCCAGCAGTTACTCCTCTGCAGCCTACGAGCAGTACTTC. Translation: CASSYSSAAYEQYF.

The chain has TRBV5-1 and TRBJ2-5; 7 nucleotides align to TRBD1. The CDR3 loop spans 15 amino acids. Germline V gives CDR1 SGHRS, CDR2 YFSETQ. Trimming removed 6 bases from V and 5 bases from J; junction bases left unmatched: 13. CDR3 in amino acids: CASTKIQGPGETQYF. In nucleotides, the CDR3 is TGCGCCAGCACCAAAATACAGGGGCCCGGGGAGACCCAGTACTTC.

J is TRBJ2-2 and V is TRBV7-3; 7 bases align to TRBD1. Per germline, CDR1 SGHTA and CDR2 FQGTGA. Trimming at V came to 6 bases and at J to 6 bases, leaving 7 bases not matched to a gene. The CDR3 covers 14 residues. The chain's CDR3 is CASRETGNSGELFF. The CDR3 DNA is TGTGCCAGCAGGGAGACAGGGAATTCCGGGGAGCTGTTTTTT. Together with reference TRBV7-3 and TRBJ2-2, the CDR3 gives the full variable domain: GAGVSQTPSNKVTEKGKYVELRCDPISGHTALYWYRQSLGQGPEFLIYFQGTGAADDSGLPNDRFFAVRPEGSVSTLKIQRTERGDSAVYLCASRETGNSGELFFGEGSRLTVL.

The chain employs TRBV7-3 and TRBJ2-7; 7 nucleotides match TRBD2. Germline V lookup: CDR1 SGHTA, CDR2 FQGTGA. CDR3 length: 13 residues. V gave up 3 bases and J gave up 2 bases; unmatched junction bases: 1. Here the CDR3 DNA reads TGTGCCAGCAGCTTCGGGAGGACCTACGAGCAGTACTTC. This codes for CASSFGRTYEQYF.

This clone was seen only once. The V and J genes are TRBV28 and TRBJ1-2; 9 bases are shared with TRBD1. The CDR3 loop spans 15 amino acids. With V trimmed by 7 bases and J by 4 bases, 10 bases remained unmatched. Germline V gene sequence: CDR1 MDHEN, CDR2 SYDVKM. CDR3 nucleotides: TGTGCCAGCATCCTAGGGGACAGGGTGGGCTATGGCTACACCTTC. Translation gives CASILGDRVGYGYTF.

A single count supports this clone. The chain couples TRBV10-3 to TRBJ2-7, with D possibly TRBD2 on 5 matching bases. The V end lost 3 bases, the J end lost 4 bases, and 13 bases lay between the germline ends. Looked up from germline, CDR1 is ENHRY and CDR2 is SYGVKD. CDR3 length: 14 amino acids. Written as DNA, the CDR3 is TGTGCCATCAGTGACCACGGGGAATTATACGAGCAGTACTTC. This gives the protein CAISDHGELYEQYF.

This chain joins TRBV19 and TRBJ2-3; 8 bases align to TRBD2. After removal of 1 base from V and 2 bases from J, the junction contained 8 bases not matched to a gene. The CDR3 contains 17 residues. CDR1 and CDR2 (germline): LNHDA, SQIVND (reference sequence). Here the CDR3 DNA reads TGTGCCAGTAGTATAGGGGTAGCGGGGTTTTCCACAGATACGCAGTATTTT. Protein sequence: CASSIGVAGFSTDTQYF.

This chain links TRBV7-2 with TRBJ2-3; 10 nucleotides match TRBD1. The V gene's germline CDR1 is SGHTA and CDR2 FQGNSA. The CDR3 is 18 amino acids. V lost 0 bases to trimming and J lost 0 bases; unmatched junction nucleotides: 6. The CDR3 loop is CASSLAGDRGPSTDTQYF. The CDR3 DNA reads as TGTGCCAGCAGCTTAGCTGGAGACAGGGGGCCTAGCACAGATACGCAGTATTTT.

The rearrangement joins TRBV5-1 to TRBJ2-2, with 7 positions matching TRBD2. CDR1 is SGHRS and CDR2 is YFSETQ in the germline V gene. The CDR3 loop spans 15 amino acids. V trimming: 2 bases; J trimming: 4 bases; junction bases outside the gene matches: 5. The CDR3 sequence: CASSLGGRATGELFF. CDR3 DNA sequence: TGCGCCAGCAGCTTAGGAGGGAGGGCCACCGGGGAGCTGTTTTTT.

This clone was observed a few times. This rearrangement joins TRBV11-3 to TRBJ2-2; D is unresolved. Trimming stripped 4 bases from V and 2 bases from J, with 17 bases between. The CDR3 runs to 17 residues. Germline CDR1 and CDR2: SGHNT and YENEEA. The CDR3 nucleotides read TGTGCCAGCAGCTCAAACCTTATCTCTCTAAACACCGGGGAGCTGTTTTTT. Its translation is CASSSNLISLNTGELFF.

The chain uses TRBV7-2 and TRBJ2-7, with 8 bases aligning to TRBD1. Looked up from germline, CDR1 is SGHTA and CDR2 is FQGNSA. This CDR3 has 14 residues. V lost 2 bases, J lost 2 bases, and 2 bases stayed unmatched. CDR3 DNA sequence: TGTGCCAGCAGCTTACAGGGGGCGGCCTACGAGCAGTACTTC. Its protein product is CASSLQGAAYEQYF.

This clone appeared once. The CDR3 loop reads CASSLAGVGYNEQFF. Written as DNA, the CDR3 is TGTGCCAGCAGCCTAGCGGGAGTTGGGTACAATGAGCAGTTCTTC. The genes are TRBV5-4 and TRBJ2-1, with 10 bases that match TRBD2. Germline loops: CDR1 SGHNT, CDR2 YYREEE (reference sequence). V shed 4 bases and J 4 bases; nucleotides not matched to a gene: 5. This CDR3 comprises 15 residues.

The chain carries TRBV14 and TRBJ2-5; D is unresolved. V was pared by 0 bases and J by 5 bases, with 19 bases between. Germline CDR1 is SGHDN and CDR2 is FVKESK. The CDR3 contains 17 residues. CDR3 sequence reads: CASSQERVTMRGETQYF. CDR3 DNA: TGTGCCAGCAGCCAAGAAAGGGTCACCATGCGTGGGGAGACCCAGTACTTC.

The rearrangement uses TRBV9 and TRBJ1-4, with D unresolved. Germline assignment: CDR1 SGDLS and CDR2 YYNGEE. V was clipped by 0 bases and J by 3 bases, with 6 bases between them. The CDR3 spans 14 residues. The CDR3 is CASSVDGANEKLFF. The CDR3 coding sequence is TGTGCCAGCAGCGTAGACGGAGCTAATGAAAAACTGTTTTTT.

This chain uses TRBV9 with TRBJ2-2; TRBD1 aligns across 7 bases. The CDR3 loop spans 17 amino acids. Germline lookup yields CDR1 SGDLS and CDR2 YYNGEE. Germline trimming cut 4 bases from V and 4 bases from J; bases unmatched to any gene: 13. DNA for the CDR3: TGTGCCAGCAGCTCCACAGGGGTCCCCGGTGTCACCGGGGAGCTGTTTTTT. It yields the protein CASSSTGVPGVTGELFF.

The chain has TRBV7-2 and TRBJ2-7, with TRBD1 matching 9 bases. Trimming cost V 3 bases and J 2 bases; bases outside gene matches: 5. The germline gives CDR1 SGHTA, CDR2 FQGNSA. This CDR3 contains 15 residues. CDR3 amino acids: CASSFTGGAAYEQYF. The DNA of the CDR3 is TGTGCCAGCAGCTTTACAGGGGGCGCAGCCTACGAGCAGTACTTC.